This TCR beta chain was recorded in a study of CD4+ T cells in melanoma (dated by TCRdb to between 2021 and 2024). In terms of the full investigation: Neoantigen-specific CD4+ T cells in human melanoma were what the study investigated.

Overall study outcomes, separate from this receptor: The report described a correlation between neoantigen-specific CD4+ T cells and the function of CD8+ T cells, macrophages and B cells. Neoantigen-specific CD4+ T cells in melanoma were reported to have a range of differentiation states.

The donors were people with melanoma. V gives up 3 bases and J gives up 4 bases, and the segment between their germline ends measures 13 bases. The germline V gene sets CDR1 to MDHEN and CDR2 to SYDVKM. The CDR3 spans 14 residues, from the cysteine through the phenylalanine. Only CDR3 DNA is held: 42 bases, read in frame from base 1. The library was prepared using the immunoSEQ multiplex PCR assay. This immuneACCESS table, as held by TCRdb, lists in-frame sequences with V and J called but not all clones. Of the missing ones, under half trace to an unresolved V gene in checked studies; the others have no known cause. This sample comprises some 110,000 clones, 92% of them detected only once. Clones ranked in the top ten supply 3% to 4% of the sample. Comment on this clone: Its antigen target is currently unknown. The record has no base qualities; no much larger clone is one base away.

The sequenced sample consisted of peripheral blood. The rearrangement combines TRBV28 with TRBJ2-7, with the D gene call left open. The receptor's source is a human donor with melanoma. This receptor has the CDR3 CASSFAPYGYEQYF. The nucleotide sequence is TGTGCCAGCAGTTTCGCACCCTATGGGTACGAGCAGTACTTC.